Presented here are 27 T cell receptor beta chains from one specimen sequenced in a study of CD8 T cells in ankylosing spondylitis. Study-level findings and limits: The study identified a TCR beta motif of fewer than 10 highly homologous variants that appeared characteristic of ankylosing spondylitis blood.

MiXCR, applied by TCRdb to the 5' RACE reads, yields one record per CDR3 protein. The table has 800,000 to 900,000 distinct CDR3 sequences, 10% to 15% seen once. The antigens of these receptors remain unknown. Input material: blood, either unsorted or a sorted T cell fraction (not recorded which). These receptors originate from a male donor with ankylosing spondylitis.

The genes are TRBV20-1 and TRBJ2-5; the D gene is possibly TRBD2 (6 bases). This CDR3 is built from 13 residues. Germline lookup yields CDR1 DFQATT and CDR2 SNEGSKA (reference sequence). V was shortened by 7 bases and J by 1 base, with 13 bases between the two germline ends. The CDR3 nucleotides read TGCAGTGTTTTCCGGGAGATCCAAGAGACCCAGTACTTC. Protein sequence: CSVFREIQETQYF.

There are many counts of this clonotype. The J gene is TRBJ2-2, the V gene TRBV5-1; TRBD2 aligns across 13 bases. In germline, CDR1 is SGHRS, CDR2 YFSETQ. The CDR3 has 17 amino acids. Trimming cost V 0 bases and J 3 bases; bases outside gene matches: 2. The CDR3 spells CASSLAGLAGDTGELFF. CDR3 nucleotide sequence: TGCGCCAGCAGCTTGGCTGGACTAGCGGGAGACACCGGGGAGCTGTTTTTT.

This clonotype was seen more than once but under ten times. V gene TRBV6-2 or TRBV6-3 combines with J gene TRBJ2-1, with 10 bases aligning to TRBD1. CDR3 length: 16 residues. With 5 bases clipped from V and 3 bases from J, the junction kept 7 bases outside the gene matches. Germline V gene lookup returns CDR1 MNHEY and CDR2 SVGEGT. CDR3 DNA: TGTGCCAGCAGTCAAAGACAGGGGGCCTTCTACAATGAGCAGTTCTTC. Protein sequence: CASSQRQGAFYNEQFF.

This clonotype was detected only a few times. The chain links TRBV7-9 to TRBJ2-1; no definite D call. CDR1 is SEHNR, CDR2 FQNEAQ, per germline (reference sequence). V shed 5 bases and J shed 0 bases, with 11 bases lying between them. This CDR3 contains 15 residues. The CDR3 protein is CASSRDIPSYNEQFF. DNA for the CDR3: TGTGCCAGCAGCCGCGACATACCCTCCTACAATGAGCAGTTCTTC.

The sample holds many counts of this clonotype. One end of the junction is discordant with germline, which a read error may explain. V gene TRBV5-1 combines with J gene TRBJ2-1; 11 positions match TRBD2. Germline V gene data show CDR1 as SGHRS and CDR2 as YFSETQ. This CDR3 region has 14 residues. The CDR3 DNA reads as TGTGCCAGCAGTTTAGGGACTAGCGGCAATGAGCAGTTCTTC. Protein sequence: CASSLGTSGNEQFF.

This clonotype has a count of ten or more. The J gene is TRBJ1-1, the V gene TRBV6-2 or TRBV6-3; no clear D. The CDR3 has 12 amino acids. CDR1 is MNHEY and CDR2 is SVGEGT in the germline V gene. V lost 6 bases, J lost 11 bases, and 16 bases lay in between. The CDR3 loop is CASSPAALGAFF. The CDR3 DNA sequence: TGTGCCAGCAGCCCCGCAGCCCTGGGGGCTTTCTTT.

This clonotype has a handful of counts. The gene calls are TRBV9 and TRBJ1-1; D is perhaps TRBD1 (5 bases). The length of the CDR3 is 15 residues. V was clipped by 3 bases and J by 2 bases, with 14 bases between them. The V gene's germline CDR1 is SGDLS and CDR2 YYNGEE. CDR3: CASSAGEGRNTEAFF. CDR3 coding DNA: TGTGCCAGCAGCGCCGGAGAGGGGCGTAACACTGAAGCTTTCTTT.

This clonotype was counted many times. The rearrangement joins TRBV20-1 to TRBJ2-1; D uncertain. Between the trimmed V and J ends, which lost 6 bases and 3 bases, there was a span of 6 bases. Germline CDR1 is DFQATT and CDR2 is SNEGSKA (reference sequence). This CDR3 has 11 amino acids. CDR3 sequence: CSAMVYNEQFF. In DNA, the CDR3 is TGCAGTGCGATGGTCTACAATGAGCAGTTCTTC.

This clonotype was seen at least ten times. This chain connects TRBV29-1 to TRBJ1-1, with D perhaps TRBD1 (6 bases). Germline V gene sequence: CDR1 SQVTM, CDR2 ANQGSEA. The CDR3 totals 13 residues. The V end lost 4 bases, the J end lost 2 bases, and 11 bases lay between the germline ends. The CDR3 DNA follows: TGCAGCGTTGGGACAGCTAGTAACACTGAAGCTTTCTTT. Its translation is CSVGTASNTEAFF.

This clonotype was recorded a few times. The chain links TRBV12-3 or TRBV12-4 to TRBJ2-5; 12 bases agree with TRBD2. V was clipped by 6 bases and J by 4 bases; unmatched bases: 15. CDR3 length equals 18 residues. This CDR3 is CASSAPGLAGSRGETQYF. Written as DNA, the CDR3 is TGTGCCAGCAGCGCCCCCGGACTAGCGGGGTCCCGGGGAGAGACCCAGTACTTC.

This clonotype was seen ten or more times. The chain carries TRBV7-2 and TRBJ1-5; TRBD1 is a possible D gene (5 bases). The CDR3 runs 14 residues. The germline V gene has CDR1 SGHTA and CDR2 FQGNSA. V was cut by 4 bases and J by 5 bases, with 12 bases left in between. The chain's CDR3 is CASSSSGRDQPQHF. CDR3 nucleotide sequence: TGTGCCAGCAGCTCCTCAGGGAGGGATCAGCCCCAGCATTTT. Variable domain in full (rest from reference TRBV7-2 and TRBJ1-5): GAGVSQSPSNKVTEKGKDVELRCDPISGHTALYWYRQSLGQGLEFLIYFQGNSAPDKSGLPSDRFSAERTGGSVSTLTIQRTQQEDSAVYLCASSSSGRDQPQHFGDGTRLSIL.

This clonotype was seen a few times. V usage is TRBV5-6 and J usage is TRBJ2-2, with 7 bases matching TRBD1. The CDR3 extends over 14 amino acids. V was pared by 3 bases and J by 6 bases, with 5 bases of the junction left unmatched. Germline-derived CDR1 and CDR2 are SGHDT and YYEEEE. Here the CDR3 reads CASSSNRGAGELFF. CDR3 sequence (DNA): TGTGCCAGCAGCTCCAACAGGGGCGCCGGGGAGCTGTTTTTT.

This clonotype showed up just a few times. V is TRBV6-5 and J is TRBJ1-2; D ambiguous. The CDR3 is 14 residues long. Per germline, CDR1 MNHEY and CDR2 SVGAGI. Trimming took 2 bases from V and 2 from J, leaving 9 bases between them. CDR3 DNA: TGTGCCAGCAGTTACGGAAAGTGGAACTATGGCTACACCTTC. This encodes CASSYGKWNYGYTF.

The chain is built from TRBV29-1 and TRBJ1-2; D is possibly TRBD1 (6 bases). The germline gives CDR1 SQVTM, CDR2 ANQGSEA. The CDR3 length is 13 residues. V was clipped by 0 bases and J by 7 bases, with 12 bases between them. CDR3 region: CSVEDLGAGGYTF. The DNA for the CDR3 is TGCAGCGTTGAAGATTTGGGGGCAGGTGGCTACACCTTC.

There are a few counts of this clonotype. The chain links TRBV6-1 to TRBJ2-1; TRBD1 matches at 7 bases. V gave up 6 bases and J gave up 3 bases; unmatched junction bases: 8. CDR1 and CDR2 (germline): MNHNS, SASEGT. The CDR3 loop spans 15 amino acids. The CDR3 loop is CASSIDRELYNEQFF. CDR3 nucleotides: TGTGCCAGCAGCATCGACAGGGAGCTCTACAATGAGCAGTTCTTC.

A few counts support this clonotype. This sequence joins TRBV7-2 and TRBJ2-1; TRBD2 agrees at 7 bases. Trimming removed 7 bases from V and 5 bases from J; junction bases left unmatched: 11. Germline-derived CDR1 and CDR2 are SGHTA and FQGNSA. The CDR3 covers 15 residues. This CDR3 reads CASTQRLAINNEQFF. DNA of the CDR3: TGTGCCAGCACCCAAAGACTAGCAATCAACAATGAGCAGTTCTTC. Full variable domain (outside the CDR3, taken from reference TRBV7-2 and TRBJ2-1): GAGVSQSPSNKVTEKGKDVELRCDPISGHTALYWYRQSLGQGLEFLIYFQGNSAPDKSGLPSDRFSAERTGGSVSTLTIQRTQQEDSAVYLCASTQRLAINNEQFFGPGTRLTVL.

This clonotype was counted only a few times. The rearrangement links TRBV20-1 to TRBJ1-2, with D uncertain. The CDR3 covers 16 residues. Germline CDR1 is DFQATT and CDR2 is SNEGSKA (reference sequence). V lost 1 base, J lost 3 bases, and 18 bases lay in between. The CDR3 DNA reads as TGCAGTGCTAGAGCAAGCGGAAAAGCTCCTCACTATGGCTACACCTTC. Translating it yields CSARASGKAPHYGYTF.

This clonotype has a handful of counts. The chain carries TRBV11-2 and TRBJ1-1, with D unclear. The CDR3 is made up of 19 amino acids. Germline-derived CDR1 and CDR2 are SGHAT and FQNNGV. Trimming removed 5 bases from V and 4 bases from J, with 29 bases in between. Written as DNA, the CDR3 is TGTGCCAGCAGCCCCTCCTCACACACCAGGCGATACGTCGGCACTGAAGCTTTCTTT. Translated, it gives CASSPSSHTRRYVGTEAFF.

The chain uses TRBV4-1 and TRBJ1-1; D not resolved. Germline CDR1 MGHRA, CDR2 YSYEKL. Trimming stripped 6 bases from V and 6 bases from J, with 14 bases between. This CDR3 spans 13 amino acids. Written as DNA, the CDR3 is TGCGCCAGCAGTCTGGGGTTTCTGGCTGAAGCTTTCTTT. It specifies CASSLGFLAEAFF.

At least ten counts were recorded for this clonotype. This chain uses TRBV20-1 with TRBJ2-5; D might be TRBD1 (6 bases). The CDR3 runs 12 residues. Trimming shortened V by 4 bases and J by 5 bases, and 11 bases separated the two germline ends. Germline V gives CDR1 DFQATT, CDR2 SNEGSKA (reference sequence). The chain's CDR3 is CSATGELETQYF. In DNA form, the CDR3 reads TGCAGTGCTACAGGGGAATTGGAGACCCAGTACTTC.

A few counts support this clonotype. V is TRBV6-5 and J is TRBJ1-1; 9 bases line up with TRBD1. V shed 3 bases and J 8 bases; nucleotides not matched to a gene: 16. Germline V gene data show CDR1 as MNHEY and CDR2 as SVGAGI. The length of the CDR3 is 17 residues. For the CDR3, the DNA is TGTGCCAGCAGTTATTTCGTACCGGGACAGGGAGGTTACGAAGCTTTCTTT. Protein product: CASSYFVPGQGGYEAFF.

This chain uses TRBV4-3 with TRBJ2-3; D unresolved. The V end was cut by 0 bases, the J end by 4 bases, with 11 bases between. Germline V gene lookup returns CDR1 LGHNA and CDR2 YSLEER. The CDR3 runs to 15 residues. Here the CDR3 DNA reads TGCGCCAGCAGCCAAGATATTCTACGGGCAGATACGCAGTATTTT. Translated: CASSQDILRADTQYF.

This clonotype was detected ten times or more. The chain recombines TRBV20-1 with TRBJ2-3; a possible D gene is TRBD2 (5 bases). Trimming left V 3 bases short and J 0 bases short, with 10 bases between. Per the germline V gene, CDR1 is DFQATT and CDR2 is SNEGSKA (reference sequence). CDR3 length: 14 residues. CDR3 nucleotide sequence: TGCAGTGCTAGTTGGCGGGTCAGCACAGATACGCAGTATTTT. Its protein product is CSASWRVSTDTQYF.

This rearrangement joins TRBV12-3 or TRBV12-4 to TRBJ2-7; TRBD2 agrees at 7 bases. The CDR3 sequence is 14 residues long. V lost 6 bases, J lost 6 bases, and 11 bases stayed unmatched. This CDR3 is CASSLQRGWSEQYF. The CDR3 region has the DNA TGTGCCAGCAGCCTCCAGCGGGGCTGGTCCGAGCAGTACTTC.

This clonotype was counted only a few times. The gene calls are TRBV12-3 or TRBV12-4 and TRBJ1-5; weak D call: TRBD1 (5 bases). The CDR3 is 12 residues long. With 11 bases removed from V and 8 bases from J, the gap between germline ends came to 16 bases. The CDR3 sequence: CASGRLDEPQHF. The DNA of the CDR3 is TGTGCCTCGGGACGGCTCGATGAGCCCCAGCATTTT.

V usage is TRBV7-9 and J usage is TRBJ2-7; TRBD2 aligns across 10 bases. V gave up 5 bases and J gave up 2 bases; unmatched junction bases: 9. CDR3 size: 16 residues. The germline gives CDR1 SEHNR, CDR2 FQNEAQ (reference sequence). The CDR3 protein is CASSPTLAGMTYEQYF. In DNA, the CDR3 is TGTGCCAGCAGCCCCACACTAGCGGGGATGACCTACGAGCAGTACTTC.

The CDR3 sequence: CSATATGALSTDTQYF. CDR3 in DNA: TGCAGTGCTACTGCTACGGGGGCATTAAGCACAGATACGCAGTATTTT. The chain combines TRBV20-1 with TRBJ2-3, with D perhaps assigned TRBD1 or TRBD2 (6 bases each). Germline CDR1 is DFQATT and CDR2 is SNEGSKA (reference sequence). Trimming removed 4 bases at V and 0 bases at J, with 17 bases between. The CDR3 spans 16 residues.